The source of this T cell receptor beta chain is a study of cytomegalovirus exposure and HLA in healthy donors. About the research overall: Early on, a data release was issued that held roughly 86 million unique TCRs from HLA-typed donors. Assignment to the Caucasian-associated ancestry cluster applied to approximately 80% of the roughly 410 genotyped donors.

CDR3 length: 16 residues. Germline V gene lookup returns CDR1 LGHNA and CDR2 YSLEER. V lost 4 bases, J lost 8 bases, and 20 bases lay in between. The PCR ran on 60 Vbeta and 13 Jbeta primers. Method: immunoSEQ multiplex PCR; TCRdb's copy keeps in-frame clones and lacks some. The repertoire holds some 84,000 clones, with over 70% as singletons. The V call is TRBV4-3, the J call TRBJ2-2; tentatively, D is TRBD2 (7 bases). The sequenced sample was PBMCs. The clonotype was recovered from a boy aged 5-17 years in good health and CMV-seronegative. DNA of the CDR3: TGCGCCAGCAGCCCCTCAGGGGAGGGAGCGGCTGGGGAGCTGTTTTTT. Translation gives CASSPSGEGAAGELFF.